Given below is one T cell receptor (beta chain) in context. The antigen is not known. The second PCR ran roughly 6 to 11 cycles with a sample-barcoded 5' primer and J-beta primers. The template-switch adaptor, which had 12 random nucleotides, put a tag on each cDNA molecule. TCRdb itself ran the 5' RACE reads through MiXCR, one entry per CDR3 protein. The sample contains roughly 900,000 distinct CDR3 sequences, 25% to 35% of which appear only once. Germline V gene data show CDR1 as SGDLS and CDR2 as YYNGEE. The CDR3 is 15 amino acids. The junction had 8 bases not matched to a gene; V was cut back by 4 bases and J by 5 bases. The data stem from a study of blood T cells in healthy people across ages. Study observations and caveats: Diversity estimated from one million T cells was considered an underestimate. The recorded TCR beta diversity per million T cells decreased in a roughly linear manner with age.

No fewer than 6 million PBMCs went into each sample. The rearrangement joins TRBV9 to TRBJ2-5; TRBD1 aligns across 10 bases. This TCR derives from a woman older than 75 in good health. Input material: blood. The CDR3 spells CASSPTTGGFETQYF. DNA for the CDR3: TGTGCCAGCAGCCCAACGACAGGGGGCTTTGAGACCCAGTACTTC.